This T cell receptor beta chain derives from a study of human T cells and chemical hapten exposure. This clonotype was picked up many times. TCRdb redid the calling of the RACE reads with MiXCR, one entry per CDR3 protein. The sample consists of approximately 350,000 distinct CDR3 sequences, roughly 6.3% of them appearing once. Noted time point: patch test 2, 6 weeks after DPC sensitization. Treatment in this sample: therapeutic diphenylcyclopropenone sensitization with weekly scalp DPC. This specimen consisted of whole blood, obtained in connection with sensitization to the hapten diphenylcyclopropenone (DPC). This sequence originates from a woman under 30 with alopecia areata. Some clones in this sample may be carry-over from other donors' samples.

The CDR3 loop is CAISQVWGTEAFF. The DNA of the CDR3 is TGTGCCATCTCACAGGTGTGGGGCACTGAAGCTTTCTTT. The chain is built from TRBV6-1 and TRBJ1-1, with TRBD1 as a possible D gene (5 bases). Looked up from germline, CDR1 is MNHNS and CDR2 is SASEGT. The CDR3 spans 13 residues. Trimming left V 10 bases short and J 4 bases short, with 16 bases between.